This T cell receptor beta chain was identified during a study of T cells in Graves' hyperthyroidism and ophthalmopathy. Amplification yielded TCR beta CDR3 regions, with RNA transcripts as the source. When the TCR CDR3 underwent first-round RT-PCR, the HTBI primer set was used. TCRdb re-called the multiplex PCR reads through MiXCR, storing one row per CDR3 protein. The sample records just under 750,000 distinct CDR3 sequences, 30% to 40% being singletons. On this clonotype: Its antigen is undetermined.

Study outcomes and limitations: In simple terms, a model built on 13 V-J features told ophthalmopathy apart from stable hyperthyroidism.

Trimming took 1 base from V and 4 from J; bases not matched to a gene: 6. The CDR3 is 15 amino acids. Germline CDR1 SGHDT, CDR2 YYEEEE. Uncontrolled infection, other autoimmune disease, pregnancy or lactation barred patients from enrollment. PBMCs were collected from an approximately 10 ml volume of fresh peripheral blood. The receptor comes from a woman aged 40 to 55 with Graves' hyperthyroidism. What was sequenced was blood. The chain has TRBV5-6 and TRBJ2-7, with 9 bases fitting TRBD1. The CDR3, as DNA: TGTGCCAGCAGCTTGTTGACAGGGGGAGCTTACGAGCAGTACTTC. As protein: CASSLLTGGAYEQYF.